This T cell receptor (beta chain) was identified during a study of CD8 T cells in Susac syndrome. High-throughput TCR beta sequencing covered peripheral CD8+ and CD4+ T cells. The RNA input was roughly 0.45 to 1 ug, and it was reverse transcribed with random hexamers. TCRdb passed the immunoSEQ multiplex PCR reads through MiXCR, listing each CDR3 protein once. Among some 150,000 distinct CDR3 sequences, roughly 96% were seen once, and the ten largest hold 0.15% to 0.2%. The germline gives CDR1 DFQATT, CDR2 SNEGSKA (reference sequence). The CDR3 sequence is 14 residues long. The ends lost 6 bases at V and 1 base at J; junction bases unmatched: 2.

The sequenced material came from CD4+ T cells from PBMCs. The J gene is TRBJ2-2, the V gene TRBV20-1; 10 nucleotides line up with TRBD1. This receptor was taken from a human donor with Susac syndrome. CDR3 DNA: TGCAGTGCCCGGGACAGGGGGAACACCGGGGAGCTGTTTTTT. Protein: CSARDRGNTGELFF.